This T cell receptor beta chain originates from a study of cytomegalovirus exposure and HLA in healthy donors (TCRdb year 2017). Some background on the complete study: According to an earlier analysis of around 600 of the donors, roughly 180 million T cells yielded over 100 million unique TCR beta sequences and less than 300 Gb of sequence data. An early release that covered about 640 HLA-typed donors contained 300 to 350 gigabases of sequencing data and approximately 85 million unique TCR sequences. The genetic ancestry cluster associated with self-reported Caucasian donors included about 84% of the approximately 400 genotyped donors. The study was designed to test whether signatures of past pathogen exposure could be identified by cataloging public T cell receptors. Using immunosequencing, the study profiled T cell repertoires from fewer than 700 subjects and related those repertoires to cytomegalovirus serostatus. In addition to the first cohort of around 670 subjects, a separate validation cohort of under 150 different subjects was used. The study combined high-throughput TCR immunosequencing, statistical association of individual TCRs with disease status, and machine learning to predict cytomegalovirus infection status. A later analysis re-examined previously published TCR beta repertoires from 600 to 700 donors and added high-resolution HLA genotyping to investigate patterns of TCR occurrence. In the later analysis, no new phenotypic data were used to find candidate immune exposures; instead, reliance was placed on TCR beta sequences and their occurrence across donors. An earlier analysis of 500 to 750 of the donors applied high-throughput TCR beta sequencing to assess whether each TCR beta V gene segment acted as functional or pseudogenic. Donor age, sex, ethnicity and CMV serostatus were collected together with the repertoire data. Genome-wide SNP genotypes for about 55% of the 666 donors were used in a later genetic analysis, which treated that subset as a discovery cohort. All discovery cohort repertoires had been generated on a single sequencing platform. Both class I and class II loci were covered by HLA typing, at four-digit resolution. Typing coverage varied by locus: about 629-630 donors for A, B, C, DRB1 and DQB1; 522 for DQA1; over 600 for DPA1; 450 to 480 for DPB1. Four to six DR-DQ haplotypes were handled as single units for association and clustering because linkage in the cohort was strong. Among about 400 genotyped donors of the cohort, an average of about 220,000 unique TCR beta nucleotide sequences was sequenced per donor, of which roughly 17% were non-productive.

Study-wide findings and limitations: A further reported finding was that TCR beta sequences accurately predicted the HLA-A and HLA-B alleles for most subjects in the first cohort. A later genetic analysis associated a missense DCLRE1C variant with V-gene and J-gene trimming of TCR beta chains, and an independent cohort replicated the association. Correlated functional status among segregating V segments might be attributable to linkage disequilibrium, but an unknown experimental factor could not be ruled out. Some IMGT-functional V segments, including TRBV6-2 and TRBV6-3, could not be distinguished by the 87-base-pair reads and were therefore excluded. Because counts were too low, approximately 18 rarely observed V segments, including chromosome 9 orphons, were excluded from the earlier analysis of 587 of the donors. It was suggested by the authors that the approach could potentially be generalized to other disease states and immunological phenotypes. A cluster of highly shared sequence variants was judged likely to represent a technical artifact of the sequencing pipeline. Most TCR sequences were seen in very few donors, while some public TCRs were found in many individuals. According to a later analysis, parvovirus B19, influenza, CMV and Epstein-Barr virus appeared linked to several top co-occurrence clusters. In vitro tests confirmed that a few of the cytomegalovirus-associated TCR beta chains recognize cytomegalovirus antigens. In a later analysis, most CMV-associated TCR beta chains were found to appear HLA-restricted, with HLA associations seemingly driven largely by CMV exposure. Only TCR beta chains were sequenced in this cohort, and the absence of alpha or paired-chain data limited detectable features. A later analysis associated some 17,000 TCR beta sequences with specific HLA alleles at a false discovery rate of 0.05. Broadly in line with IMGT annotations, most TCR beta V segments showed up in productive rearrangements about 90% or about 30% of the time in an earlier analysis of approximately 640 of the donors. According to a later genetic analysis, donors in an Asian-associated ancestry cluster had fewer N-insertions in productive TCRs than the approximately 670-donor mean. Sequencing depth was assumed to be roughly uniform across donors in the presence/absence analyses, though that assumption may not hold. Because some donors lacked HLA typing at each locus, the association tests relied only on the typed subset. The study listed 164 TCR beta chains as associated with cytomegalovirus. Assigning TCR associations to individual alleles was difficult when HLA alleles, especially DR and DQ, strongly co-occurred. Immune exposure information for the cohort was limited to CMV serostatus. In both the original and validation cohorts, the classifier was reported to diagnose cytomegalovirus status with high specificity and sensitivity. In a later analysis, the rate of TCR association differed among HLA loci, with DRB1 alleles having the most associated TCRs and HLA-C alleles having the fewest. Compared with equally common non-associated chains, HLA-associated TCR beta chains in a later analysis were more clonally expanded and had lower generation probabilities.

The cohort was made up of roughly 670 healthy bone marrow donors. All cohort members were sampled while nominally healthy, although unrecorded immune exposures were likely present. The donor was CMV seropositive and was included in the group of 289 seropositive cohort members. A peripheral blood sample was collected from each donor, and TCR beta sequencing was performed on peripheral blood mononuclear cells. Genomic DNA was extracted from the blood cell samples with the Qiagen DNeasy Blood Extraction Kit. Library preparation employed the immunoSEQ multiplex PCR assay. For the multiplex PCR, a mixture combining 60 forward primers for TCR Vbeta segments and 13 reverse primers for TCR Jbeta segments was used. A multiplex PCR assay on genomic DNA amplified the CDR3 region of rearranged TCR beta genes. Amplified TCR beta libraries were sequenced as 87-base-pair reads on the Illumina HiSeq System. The source study handled its data this way. A later analysis tallied about 77 million unique TCR beta chains across the 640 or so repertoires, and some 10 million of those chains were shared by two or more donors. A nearest-neighbor algorithm error-corrected the raw reads and collapsed the reads into unique sequences, merging closely related sequences to remove PCR and sequencing errors. V, D and J gene segments were assigned by aligning CDR3 sequences to IMGT reference sequences. For a sequence to be retained, a match of at least six nucleotides to both a V gene segment and a J gene segment was required. A rearrangement was called productive if the CDR3 had no stop codons and remained in frame with V and J, and every other rearrangement was called non-productive. CDR3 was defined by IMGT convention, running from the second conserved V-encoded cysteine to the conserved J-encoded phenylalanine. In an earlier analysis of 500 to 650 of the donors, sequences lacking an unambiguous match to a single V gene segment were excluded. In an earlier analysis of approximately 610 of the donors, V segments were called functional above 56.7% productive rearrangements and were called segregating when the between-donor standard deviation exceeded 5%. A statistical classification framework was built to diagnose cytomegalovirus status from the catalog of TCR beta chain sequences. V and J gene assignment, in a later analysis, came from comparing TCR nucleotide sequences with IMGT/GENE-DB human TR gene sequences. A later analysis assigned CDR3 sequences and most-parsimonious VDJ recombination scenarios with the TCRdist pipeline. In a later analysis, every TCR beta chain was defined by the combination of its CDR3 amino acid sequence and its V-gene family, and reads without a unique V-gene family were dropped. To address suspected cross-contamination and a sequencing artifact, a later analysis removed a few hundred highly shared, low-generation-probability nucleotide sequences. In a later analysis, a clonal expansion index for each public chain was calculated from normalized within-repertoire ranks of inferred template counts. A later analysis computed generation probabilities with a VDJ recombination model fitted to out-of-frame rearrangements, and checked the results against IGoR. In a later analysis, TCR-TCR, TCR-HLA and TCR-CMV co-occurrence was scored with hypergeometric tests, and a repertoire-size bias correction was applied to TCR pairs. False discovery rates were estimated in a later analysis by permuting HLA or CMV assignments 20 times. A later analysis grouped co-occurring TCRs with DBSCAN, adding TCRdist sequence similarity when clustering within HLA-allele-positive subsets. Co-occurrence clustering excluded repertoires with fewer than 30,000 or more than 120,000 public chains, plus five with anomalous nucleotide sharing. As stored in TCRdb, this immuneACCESS dataset retains in-frame rearrangements with V and J assigned. A fraction of the clones does not appear; measured against another copy, unresolved V genes explain less than half of the discrepancy, and the remainder lacks a known reason. The V and J calls and the clone size are those of that table, but D and trimming were determined from the DNA. In this sample the table shows some 130,000 clones, about 9.1% of which occur a single time. The top ten hold about 6.7% of the sample.

The germline V gene yields SNHLY for CDR1 and FYNNEI for CDR2. From the cysteine up to the phenylalanine, the CDR3 has a length of 12 residues. The retained sequence is limited to the CDR3, 36 bases, with the frame set at the first base. V is cut by 8 bases and J by 0 bases, and the space between the germline ends is 5 bases. The table lists this clone with a few counts. Its antigen is still unknown. Base qualities are not at hand, and no much larger clone is one base apart. The rearrangement joined TRBV2 to TRBJ1-5; no D gene call is confident. Sequencing was performed on PBMCs. The clonotype originates from a woman aged 40 to 49 in good health and CMV-seropositive. The nucleotide sequence is TGTGCCAGCCACAATAGCAATCAGCCCCAGCATTTT. Its translation is CASHNSNQPQHF.